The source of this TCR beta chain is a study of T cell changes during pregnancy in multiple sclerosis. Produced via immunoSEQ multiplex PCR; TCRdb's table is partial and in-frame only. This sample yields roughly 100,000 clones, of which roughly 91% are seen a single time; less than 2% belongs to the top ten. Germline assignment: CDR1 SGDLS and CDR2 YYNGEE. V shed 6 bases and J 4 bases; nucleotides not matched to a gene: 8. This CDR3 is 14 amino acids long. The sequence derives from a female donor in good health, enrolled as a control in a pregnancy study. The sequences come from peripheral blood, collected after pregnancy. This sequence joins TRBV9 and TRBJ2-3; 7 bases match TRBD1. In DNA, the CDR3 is TGTGCCAGCAACGACAGGGCGGTAGCAGATACGCAGTATTTT. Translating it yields CASNDRAVADTQYF.